These 32 T cell receptor beta chains came from one sample sequenced in a study of blood T cell repertoires in COVID-19. Sequenced by immunoSEQ multiplex PCR; TCRdb stores in-frame clones only, minus some. This repertoire shows about 230,000 clones, roughly 84% found once; its top ten account for 15% to 20%. Sequenced material: peripheral blood. Source of these receptors: a woman of 80 years or more with active or convalescent COVID-19.

The chain recombines TRBV6-5 with TRBJ1-2; weak D call: TRBD1 (5 bases). Trimming took 2 bases from V and 2 from J, leaving 9 bases between them. In germline, CDR1 is MNHEY, CDR2 SVGAGI. The CDR3 loop spans 14 amino acids. CDR3 DNA sequence: TGTGCCAGCAGTTACGCCCGACAGAACTATGGCTACACCTTC. Its protein product is CASSYARQNYGYTF.

The V call is TRBV27, the J call TRBJ2-3; D gene ambiguous. The CDR3 loop spans 13 amino acids. V lost 2 bases, J lost 5 bases, and 8 bases lay in between. Germline assignment: CDR1 MNHEY and CDR2 SMNVEV (reference sequence). The CDR3 here is CASSLTSGDTQYF. The CDR3 DNA follows: TGTGCCAGCAGTTTAACGTCAGGAGATACGCAGTATTTT.

The V gene is TRBV5-1, the J gene TRBJ2-3, with 12 nucleotides matching TRBD2. The ends lost 4 bases at V and 0 bases at J; junction bases unmatched: 12. The CDR3 runs 19 residues. Germline CDR1 is SGHRS and CDR2 is YFSETQ. CDR3 amino acids: CASSRGPSGGVASTDTQYF. DNA for the CDR3: TGCGCCAGCAGCCGAGGGCCTAGCGGGGGGGTAGCTAGCACAGATACGCAGTATTTT.

The gene calls are TRBV6-5 and TRBJ1-4; unclear D gene. This CDR3 is 15 amino acids long. The ends were cut back, 3 bases at V and 5 bases at J, with 13 bases in the middle. Germline V gene data show CDR1 as MNHEY and CDR2 as SVGAGI. CDR3 nucleotides: TGTGCCAGCAGTTATACTTTTCGGGGAAATGAAAAACTGTTTTTT. It is translated as CASSYTFRGNEKLFF.

The chain couples TRBV3-1 (or the pseudogene TRBV3-2) to TRBJ1-5; 7 nucleotides match TRBD1. The V segment lost 1 base and the J segment 4 bases; nucleotides outside the gene matches: 10. The CDR3 contains 17 residues. The germline gives CDR1 LGHDT, CDR2 YNNKEL (reference sequence). The CDR3 is CASSQGARGQKNQPQHF. For the CDR3, the DNA is TGTGCCAGCAGCCAAGGGGCGAGGGGGCAAAAAAATCAGCCCCAGCATTTT.

The chain combines TRBV19 with TRBJ1-5, with TRBD1 identical over 10 bases. Germline V CDR1 and CDR2: LNHDA, SQIVND (reference sequence). Unmatched junction bases numbered 10, after V lost 2 bases and J lost 0 bases. The CDR3 extends over 19 amino acids. CDR3 loop: CASSIRDRGRGGSNQPQHF. The CDR3 nucleotides read TGTGCCAGTAGTATACGGGACAGGGGTAGGGGAGGTAGCAATCAGCCCCAGCATTTT.

The rearrangement links TRBV28 to TRBJ2-7; D perhaps matches TRBD1 (6 bases). V was cut by 7 bases and J by 5 bases, with 15 bases left in between. Germline values: CDR1 MDHEN, CDR2 SYDVKM. The CDR3 contains 13 residues. CDR3 amino acids: CASTPGDRNEQYF. The DNA of the CDR3 is TGTGCCAGCACACCAGGGGATCGGAACGAGCAGTACTTC.

In DNA, the CDR3 is TGTGCCAGCTCGTTGGGACTAGCGGGGACCGGGGAGCTGTTTTTT. The encoded protein is CASSLGLAGTGELFF. The V gene is TRBV18, the J gene TRBJ2-2; 13 bases line up with TRBD2. V dropped 6 bases and J dropped 5; count of bases not matched to a gene: 3. The germline gives CDR1 KGHSH, CDR2 LQKENI. The CDR3 has 15 amino acids. Variable domain in full (rest from reference TRBV18 and TRBJ2-2): NAGVMQNPRHLVRRRGQEARLRCSPMKGHSHVYWYRQLPEEGLKFMVYLQKENIIDESGMPKERFSAEFPKEGPSILRIQQVVRGDSAAYFCASSLGLAGTGELFFGEGSRLTVL.

The chain uses TRBV4-1 and TRBJ2-1; D possibly corresponds to TRBD1 (6 bases). Germline values: CDR1 MGHRA, CDR2 YSYEKL. The ends were cut back, 0 bases at V and 2 bases at J, with 14 bases in the middle. The CDR3 covers 17 residues. The CDR3 DNA reads as TGCGCCAGCAGCCAAGATCCGTCGGCAGGGGCCTACAATGAGCAGTTCTTC. It encodes CASSQDPSAGAYNEQFF.

The chain is built from TRBV29-1 and TRBJ2-3; possible D gene TRBD2, 5 bases. V was clipped by 4 bases and J by 0 bases, with 17 bases between them. CDR3 length equals 16 residues. Germline CDR1 SQVTM, CDR2 ANQGSEA. CDR3 residues: CSVGSPSRPSTDTQYF. The CDR3 bases are TGCAGCGTTGGGTCCCCTAGCCGCCCTAGCACAGATACGCAGTATTTT.

The chain couples TRBV6-5 to TRBJ1-3; D is undetermined. The V and J ends lost 0 bases and 0 bases respectively, with 9 bases between them. This CDR3 is 16 amino acids long. Germline V gene sequence: CDR1 MNHEY, CDR2 SVGAGI. The CDR3 loop reads CASSYSRGFSGNTIYF. The CDR3 bases are TGTGCCAGCAGTTACTCGCGGGGATTCTCTGGAAACACCATATATTTT.

This chain links TRBV5-1 with TRBJ1-3; 9 bases are a match to TRBD1. Germline CDR1 reads SGHRS; CDR2 reads YFSETQ. The CDR3 contains 17 residues. The junction had 7 bases not matched to a gene; V was cut back by 3 bases and J by 0 bases. In DNA, the CDR3 is TGCGCCAGCAGCTACGACAGGGGGAGATCCTCTGGAAACACCATATATTTT. Translating it yields CASSYDRGRSSGNTIYF.

This chain connects TRBV9 to TRBJ1-1; D is unresolved. The CDR3 runs to 15 residues. V lost 3 bases to trimming and J lost 3 bases, with 15 bases between them. The germline V gene has CDR1 SGDLS and CDR2 YYNGEE. CDR3 in DNA: TGTGCCAGCAGCGCAGCCTCCCGGGGTCACACTGAAGCTTTCTTT. It translates to CASSAASRGHTEAFF.

This chain joins TRBV9 and TRBJ2-7; a possible D gene is TRBD1 (6 bases). The CDR3 runs 15 residues. V was pared by 3 bases and J by 0 bases, with 13 bases between. The germline CDR1 and CDR2 sequences are SGDLS and YYNGEE. CDR3 bases: TGTGCCAGCAGCGAGGGCCCGGGACACTCCTACGAGCAGTACTTC. Translating it yields CASSEGPGHSYEQYF.

This rearrangement joins TRBV30 to TRBJ2-2; possible D gene TRBD1, 5 bases. Trimming left V 0 bases short and J 4 bases short, with 15 bases between. The length of the CDR3 is 16 residues. Germline loops: CDR1 GTSNPN, CDR2 SVGIG (reference sequence). CDR3 sequence reads: CAWSVPSAGITGELFF. Written as DNA, the CDR3 is TGTGCCTGGAGTGTACCTTCGGCAGGGATCACCGGGGAGCTGTTTTTT.

This rearrangement joins TRBV7-9 to TRBJ1-2, with D possibly matching TRBD1 (5 bases). This CDR3 contains 13 residues. Trimming removed 3 bases from V and 4 bases from J, with 9 bases in between. Germline V gene lookup returns CDR1 SEHNR and CDR2 FQNEAQ (reference sequence). CDR3 bases: TGTGCCAGCAGCTTGGAGGGGACCTATGGCTACACCTTC. As protein: CASSLEGTYGYTF.

The J gene is TRBJ1-6, the V gene TRBV7-2, with 9 nucleotides matching TRBD1. The CDR3 is made up of 14 amino acids. The junction had 4 bases not matched to a gene; V was cut back by 6 bases and J by 7 bases. Germline-derived CDR1 and CDR2 are SGHTA and FQGNSA. CDR3 DNA: TGTGCCAGCAGTCGGGACAGGGCCAATTCACCCCTCCACTTT. Translated: CASSRDRANSPLHF.

V is TRBV10-3 and J is TRBJ1-2; D possibly corresponds to TRBD1 (5 bases). Trimming cost V 8 bases and J 8 bases, with 15 bases left between them. This CDR3 has 12 residues. CDR1 ENHRY and CDR2 SYGVKD come from the germline V gene. The CDR3 reads CAIGARGKGYTF. DNA for the CDR3: TGTGCCATCGGGGCCCGGGGGAAGGGCTACACCTTC.

A few counts support this clone. This sequence joins TRBV5-1 and TRBJ2-7; tentative D call: TRBD1 (5 bases). V dropped 4 bases and J dropped 2 bases, with 22 bases sitting between them. Germline CDR1 and CDR2: SGHRS and YFSETQ. The CDR3 totals 17 residues. In nucleotides, the CDR3 is TGCGCCAGCAGCCCAGGGCAGGGTTTATCCTCGACCTACGAGCAGTACTTC. Amino acid sequence: CASSPGQGLSSTYEQYF.

The rearrangement links TRBV19 to TRBJ1-2, with D unclear. Per germline, CDR1 LNHDA and CDR2 SQIVND (reference sequence). Trimming took off 9 bases at V and 8 bases at J, with 22 bases between the two ends. The CDR3 contains 14 residues. The CDR3 sequence is CARTYLTFRMGYTF. Written as DNA, the CDR3 is TGTGCCAGGACTTACCTAACTTTCAGAATGGGCTACACCTTC. Combining the CDR3 with reference TRBV19 and TRBJ1-2 gives the whole variable domain DGGITQSPKYLFRKEGQNVTLSCEQNLNHDAMYWYRQDPGQGLRLIYYSQIVNDFQKGDIAEGYSVSREKKESFPLTVTSAQKNPTAFYLCARTYLTFRMGYTFGSGTRLTVV.

V and J are TRBV29-1 and TRBJ2-3; a weak D match, TRBD2 (7 bases). Germline CDR1 and CDR2: SQVTM and ANQGSEA. V lost 6 bases to trimming and J lost 1 base, with 17 bases between them. The CDR3 has 15 residues. Here the CDR3 reads CSVPGGGGGTDTQYF. CDR3 nucleotide sequence: TGCAGCGTCCCCGGTGGGGGGGGCGGCACAGATACGCAGTATTTT.

The chain employs TRBV6-5 and TRBJ2-7, with D possibly matching TRBD1 (5 bases). CDR3 length: 15 residues. Trimming left V 0 bases short and J 2 bases short, with 11 bases between. The germline V gene has CDR1 MNHEY and CDR2 SVGAGI. DNA of the CDR3: TGTGCCAGCAGTTACTCGAATGACAGAACCTACGAGCAGTACTTC. Its translation: CASSYSNDRTYEQYF.

The rearrangement links TRBV6-2 or TRBV6-3 to TRBJ2-2; 9 bases align to TRBD1. With 6 bases clipped from V and 5 bases from J, the junction kept 10 bases outside the gene matches. The germline V gene has CDR1 MNHEY and CDR2 SVGEGT. This CDR3 contains 16 residues. In DNA form, the CDR3 reads TGTGCCAGCAGCCCCATCCGGGACAGGGTGACCGGGGAGCTGTTTTTT. Protein product: CASSPIRDRVTGELFF.

The chain recombines TRBV10-1 with TRBJ1-1; no clear D gene. CDR1 and CDR2 (germline): WNHNN, SYGVQD (reference sequence). Trimming shortened V by 0 bases and J by 0 bases, and 14 bases separated the two germline ends. The CDR3 runs to 17 residues. The CDR3 spells CASSESLRPAMNTEAFF. The CDR3 DNA reads TGCGCCAGCAGTGAGTCGCTAAGGCCAGCGATGAACACTGAAGCTTTCTTT.

The CDR3 region has the DNA TGTGCCAGCAGTGAATGGGTCGGGCGGGCGAACACTGAAGCTTTCTTT. Its translation: CASSEWVGRANTEAFF. This chain uses TRBV6-1 with TRBJ1-1, with no clear D. The CDR3 has 16 amino acids. Germline-derived CDR1 and CDR2 are MNHNS and SASEGT. V shed 2 bases and J shed 1 base, with 14 bases lying between them.

Turning to this clone: Other DNA sequences in the sample encode the same CDR3. V is TRBV7-2 and J is TRBJ1-5, with TRBD1 matching 7 bases. In germline, CDR1 is SGHTA, CDR2 FQGNSA. V dropped 3 bases and J dropped 2; count of bases not matched to a gene: 4. The CDR3 runs to 15 residues. CDR3 region: CASSFPGQGNQPQHF. In nucleotides, the CDR3 is TGTGCCAGCAGCTTCCCCGGACAGGGCAATCAGCCCCAGCATTTT.

The genes are TRBV18 and TRBJ1-1; weak D call: TRBD1 (6 bases). The CDR3 has 14 amino acids. Trimming stripped 3 bases from V and 6 bases from J, with 14 bases between. The germline V gene encodes CDR1 KGHSH and CDR2 LQKENI. The CDR3 here is CASSPTTGLAEAFF. Here the CDR3 DNA reads TGTGCCAGCTCACCGACTACAGGGCTAGCTGAAGCTTTCTTT.

This clone was seen a handful of times. The V call is TRBV3-1 (or the pseudogene TRBV3-2), the J call TRBJ1-5; TRBD1 might be the D (6 bases). The CDR3 is 14 residues long. The V end lost 4 bases, the J end lost 9 bases, and 16 bases lay between the germline ends. Per the germline V gene, CDR1 is LGHDT and CDR2 is YNNKEL (reference sequence). CDR3 coding DNA: TGTGCCAGCAGCCTCAAACCAGGGGATCTGCCCCAGCATTTT. This sequence encodes CASSLKPGDLPQHF.

CDR3 nucleotides: TGTGCCAGCAGCTTTCGGGGGGGACTTTTAGACGAGCAGTACTTC. Translation: CASSFRGGLLDEQYF. The rearrangement uses TRBV11-2 and TRBJ2-7; 8 bases are a match to TRBD2. The CDR3 is 15 residues long. V lost 3 bases, J lost 5 bases, and 9 bases stayed unmatched. Germline assignment: CDR1 SGHAT and CDR2 FQNNGV.

The CDR3 loop is CASSQKILGVPQHF. CDR3 sequence (DNA): TGTGCCAGCAGCCAAAAGATTTTAGGGGTGCCCCAGCATTTT. The V gene is TRBV3-1 (or the pseudogene TRBV3-2), the J gene TRBJ1-5; D might be TRBD1 (5 bases). V was pared by 2 bases and J by 9 bases, with 14 bases between. CDR1 LGHDT and CDR2 YNNKEL come from the germline V gene (reference sequence). There are 14 residues in the CDR3.

The chain carries TRBV27 and TRBJ1-1; the D gene is possibly TRBD1 (5 bases). The V gene lost 2 bases and the J gene lost 4 bases, with 20 bases spanning the gap. The germline CDR1 and CDR2 sequences are MNHEY and SMNVEV (reference sequence). The CDR3 has 17 amino acids. The CDR3 DNA is TGTGCCAGCAGTTTAACCAGGGAGGTATTGGGGATCACTGAAGCTTTCTTT. This sequence encodes CASSLTREVLGITEAFF.

The table lists this clone with a count of one. In the same sample, other DNA sequences code for this CDR3. The rearrangement uses TRBV19 and TRBJ1-1; maybe TRBD1 (6 bases). V gave up 6 bases and J gave up 0 bases, with 8 bases separating them. Germline CDR1 LNHDA, CDR2 SQIVND (reference sequence). The CDR3 is 13 amino acids. Here the CDR3 DNA reads TGTGCCAGTAGCGGACAGTTGAACACTGAAGCTTTCTTT. Amino acid sequence: CASSGQLNTEAFF.